These T cell receptor beta chains were read from a single sample in a study of graft-versus-host responses after intestinal transplantation. Only in-frame clones appear in the TCRdb table, and some are missing; sequencing was by immunoSEQ multiplex PCR. The sample includes 15,000 or so clones, just under 70% of them seen just once. The sample here was ileum tissue, taken 700 to 800 days after intestinal transplantation. Every receptor here comes from a human patient who received an intestinal transplant, so some T cells may come from the graft donor. Each CDR3 is given with its conserved first and last residue. The D gene is left open where the match is weak. Size values are once, few and many counts, or a class for expanded clones, and some rows have none.

>TRBV5-6|.|few|TRBJ1-2
CASSLGRLPGGYTF
TGTGCCAGCAGCTTGGGGCGATTGCCGGGGGGCTACACCTTC
>TRBV18|TRBD2|.|TRBJ2-7
CASSQLAGGSYEQYF
TGTGCCAGCTCACAACTAGCGGGAGGCTCCTACGAGCAGTACTTC
>TRBV28|TRBD1|once|TRBJ2-3
CASSPRTGSTDTQYF
TGTGCCAGCAGTCCAAGGACAGGTAGCACAGATACGCAGTATTTT
>TRBV6-4|.|.|TRBJ2-2
CASSDSQGTGELFF
TGTGCCAGCAGTGACTCGCAGGGCACCGGGGAGCTGTTTTTT
>TRBV7-9|TRBD2|.|TRBJ2-5
CAAAGVSGAIQETQYF
TGTGCCGCCGCCGGGGTTAGCGGGGCAATTCAAGAGACCCAGTACTTC
>TRBV28|TRBD1|.|TRBJ2-7
CASSWTGYEQYF
TGTGCCAGCAGTTGGACAGGCTACGAGCAGTACTTC
>TRBV19|.|.|TRBJ2-5
CASSIGGYKLGAKTQYF
TGTGCCAGTAGTATAGGGGGTTATAAGTTAGGGGCGAAGACCCAGTACTTC
>TRBV13|.|.|TRBJ2-1
CASSLGLWQNNEQFF
TGTGCCAGCAGCTTAGGCCTCTGGCAGAACAATGAGCAGTTCTTC
>TRBV10-3|TRBD2|few|TRBJ2-2
CAIRTSGNTGELFF
TGTGCCATCAGGACTAGCGGGAACACCGGGGAGCTGTTTTTT
>TRBV25-1|.|.|TRBJ2-3
CAISPTGADTQYF
TGTGCCATCAGTCCCACCGGGGCAGATACGCAGTATTTT
>TRBV5-1|.|.|TRBJ2-7
CASSLARGYEQYF
TGCGCCAGCAGCTTGGCCAGGGGCTACGAGCAGTACTTC